What follows are 20 T cell receptor beta chains derived from one specimen sequenced in a study of blood T cell repertoires in COVID-19. TCRdb's table, derived via immunoSEQ multiplex PCR, lists solely in-frame clones and lacks some. In the table there are hundreds of thousands of clones, 65% to 90% of which are singletons. Sequencing was performed on peripheral blood. The receptors were sampled from a man between 50 and 59 years old with COVID-19, enrolled during active disease.

The chain recombines TRBV30 with TRBJ2-3; D gene ambiguous. This CDR3 is 12 amino acids long. The V gene lost 2 bases and the J gene lost 11 bases, with 14 bases spanning the gap. Germline CDR1 and CDR2: GTSNPN and SVGIG (reference sequence). The CDR3 loop is CAWSTTTLLQYF. The CDR3, as DNA: TGTGCCTGGAGTACAACTACTCTTTTGCAGTATTTT. The complete variable domain, with remaining parts taken from reference TRBV30 and TRBJ2-3, reads SQTIHQWPATLVQPVGSPLSLECTVEGTSNPNLYWYRQAAGRGLQLLFYSVGIGQISSEVPQNLSASRPQDRQFILSSKKLLLSDSGFYLCAWSTTTLLQYFGPGTRLTVL.

The V gene is TRBV5-1, the J gene TRBJ2-3; D is perhaps TRBD1 (6 bases). Trimming stripped 0 bases from V and 5 bases from J, with 10 bases between. CDR1 SGHRS and CDR2 YFSETQ come from the germline V gene. This CDR3 is 14 amino acids long. This CDR3 reads CASSLGGLGDTQYF. CDR3 DNA: TGCGCCAGCAGCTTGGGGGGGCTTGGAGATACGCAGTATTTT.

The J gene is TRBJ1-1, the V gene TRBV15; D may be TRBD1 (5 bases). The length of the CDR3 is 19 residues. Looked up from germline, CDR1 is LNHNV and CDR2 is YYDKDF (reference sequence). V lost 2 bases, J lost 4 bases, and 26 bases lay in between. The CDR3 loop reads CATSRLTGREVYPGTEAFF. CDR3 nucleotide sequence: TGTGCCACCAGCAGACTTACAGGCCGTGAGGTATACCCCGGCACTGAAGCTTTCTTT.

This clone was recorded a few times. This chain joins TRBV9 and TRBJ2-1; D is possibly TRBD1 (5 bases). The CDR3 length is 16 residues. The V end lost 0 bases, the J end lost 0 bases, and 10 bases lay between the germline ends. Per the germline V gene, CDR1 is SGDLS and CDR2 is YYNGEE. The CDR3: CASSVAAGISYNEQFF. The CDR3 nucleotides are TGTGCCAGCAGCGTAGCGGCAGGGATCTCCTACAATGAGCAGTTCTTC.

The chain recombines TRBV3-1 (or the pseudogene TRBV3-2) with TRBJ2-1, with 12 bases identical to TRBD2. CDR1 is LGHDT, CDR2 YNNKEL, per germline (reference sequence). V gave up 8 bases and J gave up 7 bases; unmatched junction bases: 6. This CDR3 is built from 14 residues. CDR3 DNA sequence: TGTGCCAGCGCCGGGACTAGCGGGCGGAATGAGCAGTTCTTC. Translation gives CASAGTSGRNEQFF.

The chain carries TRBV7-2 and TRBJ2-1; D may be TRBD1 (5 bases). V dropped 1 base and J dropped 12 bases, with 19 bases sitting between them. CDR1 is SGHTA, CDR2 FQGNSA, per germline. There are 15 residues in the CDR3. DNA for the CDR3: TGTGCCAGCAGCTTAGGTGGGGCTAGGGGAATGGTGCAGTTCTTC. Amino acids: CASSLGGARGMVQFF.

This clone has just a few counts. The chain carries TRBV4-1 and TRBJ2-3; TRBD2 matches at 8 bases. Trimming took 1 base from V and 1 from J; bases not matched to a gene: 16. This CDR3 has 20 amino acids. From germline, CDR1 is MGHRA and CDR2 YSYEKL. Here the CDR3 DNA reads TGCGCCAGCAGCCAAGTCGCGATGCGAGGTGGTAGCGGGGGCACAGATACGCAGTATTTT. It encodes CASSQVAMRGGSGGTDTQYF.

The chain links TRBV21-1 to TRBJ1-6; the table's D call TRBD1 went unverified against the DNA. TRBV21-1 is described as a pseudogene. The CDR3 is 15 residues long. As DNA, the CDR3 is TGTGCCAGCAGCAAAGACAGGGGGCTACGTTCACCCCTCCACTTT. This codes for CASSKDRGLRSPLHF.

This clone was seen a few times. The CDR3 is CASSYSGTGGYGYTF. The CDR3 nucleotides read TGTGCCAGCAGTTACTCCGGGACAGGGGGCTATGGCTACACCTTC. The chain uses TRBV6-5 and TRBJ1-2; 11 bases agree with TRBD1. The germline gives CDR1 MNHEY, CDR2 SVGAGI. Unmatched junction bases numbered 1, after V lost 0 bases and J lost 4 bases. The CDR3 sequence is 15 residues long.

The chain couples TRBV30 to TRBJ1-2; D not certain. The CDR3 runs to 13 residues. V lost 7 bases to trimming and J lost 1 base, with 13 bases between them. CDR1 is GTSNPN, CDR2 SVGIG, per germline (reference sequence). CDR3 coding DNA: TGTGCCTACCAAAGTGGGCTTAACTATGGCTACACCTTC. It codes for CAYQSGLNYGYTF.

The rearrangement uses TRBV7-3 and TRBJ2-2, with a weak D call TRBD1 (6 bases). CDR3 length: 14 residues. Germline V gene sequence: CDR1 SGHTA, CDR2 FQGTGA. V lost 5 bases, J lost 5 bases, and 12 bases lay in between. CDR3 in amino acids: CASSTHRETGELFF. CDR3 nucleotide sequence: TGTGCCAGCAGCACCCACAGGGAAACCGGGGAGCTGTTTTTT.

The chain is built from TRBV9 and TRBJ2-4; 8 bases line up with TRBD1. The trim removed 3 bases at V and 8 bases at J, leaving 22 bases unmatched. The CDR3 runs to 19 residues. The germline V gene encodes CDR1 SGDLS and CDR2 YYNGEE. CDR3 DNA: TGTGCCAGCAGCGCCCAAGGGGACGGAGGGACAGGTGCTAGGGACATTCAGTACTTC. Translation: CASSAQGDGGTGARDIQYF.

The chain couples TRBV10-3 to TRBJ1-1; TRBD1 agrees at 8 bases. CDR3 size: 12 residues. The V gene's germline CDR1 is ENHRY and CDR2 SYGVKD. Losses at the gene ends were 8 bases for V and 8 bases for J; bases not matched to a gene: 7. This chain's CDR3 is CAIGQGPQEAFF. The CDR3 DNA reads TGTGCCATCGGACAGGGCCCCCAGGAAGCTTTCTTT.

On this clone itself: Sequence at one end of the junction differs from germline and may be a read error. This chain joins TRBV5-4 and TRBJ2-1, with D perhaps TRBD2 (6 bases). In germline, CDR1 is SGHNT, CDR2 YYREEE (reference sequence). CDR3 length equals 11 residues. The CDR3: CLAGPFNEQFF. For the CDR3, the DNA is TGCCTCGCGGGGCCGTTCAATGAGCAGTTCTTC.

This clone was observed a single time. J is TRBJ1-4 and V is TRBV6-6; 7 bases align to TRBD1. The length of the CDR3 is 14 residues. Germline V gene lookup returns CDR1 MNHNY and CDR2 SVGAGI (reference sequence). The J segment lost 4 bases and the V segment lost 7 bases, leaving 6 bases of the junction unmatched. The CDR3 here is CASTSGTVNEKLFF. CDR3 bases: TGTGCCAGCACCTCGGGGACAGTTAATGAAAAACTGTTTTTT.

The V and J genes are TRBV7-2 and TRBJ2-7; TRBD1 matches at 8 bases. CDR1 is SGHTA and CDR2 is FQGNSA in the germline V gene. J lost 3 bases, V lost 3 bases, and 13 bases had no gene match. The CDR3 extends over 17 amino acids. This chain's CDR3 is CASSLASTGTGFYEQYF. CDR3 DNA: TGTGCCAGCAGCTTGGCGAGTACCGGGACAGGTTTCTACGAGCAGTACTTC.

The rearrangement uses TRBV6-5 and TRBJ2-7, with 7 positions matching TRBD1. V trimming: 6 bases; J trimming: 4 bases; junction bases outside the gene matches: 3. The CDR3 sequence is 12 residues long. The germline gives CDR1 MNHEY, CDR2 SVGAGI. The CDR3 region is CASSETGYEQYF. The CDR3 DNA reads TGTGCCAGCAGCGAGACAGGGTACGAGCAGTACTTC.

The chain links TRBV5-1 to TRBJ2-7; no definite D call. The V gene's germline CDR1 is SGHRS and CDR2 YFSETQ. Trimming pared 0 bases from V and 3 bases from J, leaving 10 bases between. This CDR3 is built from 14 residues. In DNA form, the CDR3 reads TGCGCCAGCAGCTTGGCTAGTCCGGGCTACGAGCAGTACTTC. The encoded protein is CASSLASPGYEQYF.

This clone was recorded once. This chain connects TRBV5-5 to TRBJ1-4; D is ambiguous. Trimming removed 0 bases at V and 5 bases at J, with 14 bases between. The CDR3 runs 16 residues. Germline V gives CDR1 SGHKS, CDR2 YYEKEE (reference sequence). The DNA of the CDR3 is TGTGCCAGCAGCTTGGGGCCCCGGGTCGTCAATGAAAAACTGTTTTTT. Its translation: CASSLGPRVVNEKLFF. The complete variable domain, with remaining parts taken from reference TRBV5-5 and TRBJ1-4, reads DAGVTQSPTHLIKTRGQQVTLRCSPISGHKSVSWYQQVLGQGPQFIFQYYEKEERGRGNFPDRFSARQFPNYSSELNVNALLLGDSALYLCASSLGPRVVNEKLFFGSGTQLSVL.

The chain carries TRBV5-8 and TRBJ2-1; no firm D call. Germline loops: CDR1 SGHTS, CDR2 YDEGEE. V was pared by 2 bases and J by 5 bases, with 11 bases between. The CDR3 runs to 14 residues. The CDR3 coding sequence is TGTGCCAGCAGCTTAAAGCTAAAAGACAATGAGCAGTTCTTC. The encoded protein is CASSLKLKDNEQFF.